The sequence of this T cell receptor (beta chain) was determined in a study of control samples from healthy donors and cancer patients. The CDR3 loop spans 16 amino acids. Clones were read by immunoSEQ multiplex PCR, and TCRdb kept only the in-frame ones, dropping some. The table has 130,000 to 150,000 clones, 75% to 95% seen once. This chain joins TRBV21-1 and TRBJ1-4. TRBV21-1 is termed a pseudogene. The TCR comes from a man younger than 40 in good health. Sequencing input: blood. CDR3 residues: CASSPRTGATNEKLFF. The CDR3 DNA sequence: TGTGCCAGCAGCCCTCGAACGGGTGCAACTAATGAAAAACTGTTTTTT.